These T cell receptor beta chains were read from a single sample in a study of identical twins. Via MiXCR, TCRdb re-called the 5' RACE reads, giving one row per CDR3 protein. The sample yields 200,000 to 250,000 distinct CDR3 sequences, more than 9.5% seen once. Separately, the same data were catalogued under a study of yellow fever vaccine responses in identical twins.

Sequencing was performed on memory (CD45RO+) T cells sorted from blood. The receptor set was obtained from a woman under 30 in good health. Each CDR3 is given with its conserved first and last residue. D genes are given only for firm matches. Clone size is shown for a subset of rows, as once, few, many or a class of expanded clone.

V gene: TRBV10-1; D gene: NA; clone size: few; J gene: TRBJ2-1; CDR3 protein: CASRTVAASYNEQFF; CDR3 DNA: TGCGCCAGCAGGACTGTAGCGGCCTCCTACAATGAGCAGTTCTTC
V gene: TRBV4-2; D gene: TRBD1; clone size: NA; J gene: TRBJ1-4; CDR3 protein: CASSQGGTGDEKLFF; CDR3 DNA: TGTGCCAGCAGCCAAGGGGGGACAGGGGATGAAAAACTGTTTTTT
V gene: TRBV25-1; D gene: TRBD1; clone size: few; J gene: TRBJ2-5; CDR3 protein: CASSEARGHGETQYF; CDR3 DNA: TGTGCCAGCAGTGAAGCAAGGGGGCATGGCGAGACCCAGTACTTC
V gene: TRBV5-6; D gene: NA; clone size: many; J gene: TRBJ1-2; CDR3 protein: CASSLTGSGYTF; CDR3 DNA: TGTGCCAGCAGCCTTACGGGGAGCGGCTACACCTTC
V gene: TRBV12-3/TRBV12-4; D gene: NA; clone size: many; J gene: TRBJ2-2; CDR3 protein: CASSFTGELFF; CDR3 DNA: TGTGCCAGCAGTTTCACCGGGGAGCTGTTTTTT
V gene: TRBV28; D gene: TRBD1; clone size: NA; J gene: TRBJ1-5; CDR3 protein: CASDDRAEQPQHF; CDR3 DNA: TGTGCCAGCGACGACAGGGCGGAGCAGCCCCAGCATTTT
V gene: TRBV9; D gene: NA; clone size: NA; J gene: TRBJ2-1; CDR3 protein: CASSTSGHEQFF; CDR3 DNA: TGTGCCAGCAGCACCTCGGGGCATGAGCAGTTCTTC
V gene: TRBV18; D gene: NA; clone size: NA; J gene: TRBJ2-3; CDR3 protein: CASSPTATKLPDSAVTQYF; CDR3 DNA: TGTGCCAGCTCACCTACCGCGACGAAACTCCCGGACAGCGCAGTTACGCAGTATTTT
V gene: TRBV20-1; D gene: NA; clone size: NA; J gene: TRBJ2-6; CDR3 protein: CSATDQGVSGANVLTF; CDR3 DNA: TGCAGTGCTACGGATCAGGGCGTCTCTGGGGCCAACGTCCTGACTTTC
V gene: TRBV27; D gene: NA; clone size: NA; J gene: TRBJ2-3; CDR3 protein: CASSLSSGDTQYF; CDR3 DNA: TGTGCCAGCAGTTTATCATCCGGGGATACGCAGTATTTT
V gene: TRBV20-1; D gene: TRBD1; clone size: NA; J gene: TRBJ2-7; CDR3 protein: CSAAKIGTDYEQYF; CDR3 DNA: TGCAGTGCCGCGAAAATCGGGACAGACTACGAGCAGTACTTC
V gene: TRBV4-3; D gene: NA; clone size: NA; J gene: TRBJ2-5; CDR3 protein: CASSQVLGKTQYF; CDR3 DNA: TGCGCCAGCAGCCAAGTCCTGGGAAAGACCCAGTACTTC
V gene: TRBV7-9; D gene: TRBD1; clone size: few; J gene: TRBJ2-3; CDR3 protein: CASSFGQGSWTQYF; CDR3 DNA: TGTGCCAGCAGCTTCGGACAGGGATCATGGACGCAGTATTTT
V gene: TRBV7-9; D gene: NA; clone size: few; J gene: TRBJ2-3; CDR3 protein: CASSLATNLGTQYF; CDR3 DNA: TGTGCCAGCAGCTTAGCGACTAATTTGGGTACGCAGTATTTT
V gene: TRBV5-6; D gene: NA; clone size: many; J gene: TRBJ2-3; CDR3 protein: CASTRTASTDTQYF; CDR3 DNA: TGTGCCAGCACACGGACGGCAAGCACAGATACGCAGTATTTT
V gene: TRBV11-1; D gene: NA; clone size: few; J gene: TRBJ1-3; CDR3 protein: CASSGRDRRNTIYF; CDR3 DNA: TGTGCCAGCAGCGGCCGGGACCGACGAAACACCATATATTTT
V gene: TRBV7-9; D gene: NA; clone size: few; J gene: TRBJ2-5; CDR3 protein: CASSPAARETQYF; CDR3 DNA: TGTGCCAGCAGCCCTGCCGCCCGAGAGACCCAGTACTTC
V gene: TRBV25-1; D gene: TRBD1; clone size: few; J gene: TRBJ2-7; CDR3 protein: CASSVGQGESNEQYF; CDR3 DNA: TGTGCCAGCAGTGTAGGTCAGGGGGAGTCGAACGAGCAGTACTTC
V gene: TRBV6-5; D gene: NA; clone size: NA; J gene: TRBJ2-7; CDR3 protein: CASSPGMSYEQYF; CDR3 DNA: TGTGCCAGCAGTCCCGGGATGTCCTACGAGCAGTACTTC
V gene: TRBV7-3; D gene: NA; clone size: few; J gene: TRBJ2-2; CDR3 protein: CASSRGGPPVNTGELFF; CDR3 DNA: TGTGCCAGCAGCAGAGGGGGGCCACCCGTGAACACCGGGGAGCTGTTTTTT
V gene: TRBV20-1; D gene: NA; clone size: NA; J gene: TRBJ2-1; CDR3 protein: CSARDISGAYNEQFF; CDR3 DNA: TGCAGTGCTAGAGATATAAGCGGCGCCTACAATGAGCAGTTCTTC
V gene: TRBV25-1; D gene: NA; clone size: few; J gene: TRBJ2-5; CDR3 protein: CASSDPRQTLTQYF; CDR3 DNA: TGTGCCAGCAGTGATCCCAGACAGACCCTGACCCAGTACTTC
V gene: TRBV7-3; D gene: NA; clone size: many; J gene: TRBJ1-2; CDR3 protein: CASSLKSPFGYTF; CDR3 DNA: TGTGCCAGCAGCTTAAAAAGCCCCTTTGGCTACACCTTC